The T cell receptor beta chain under discussion was sequenced for a study of cytomegalovirus exposure and HLA in healthy donors (dated 2017 in TCRdb). At the level of the whole study: According to an earlier analysis of 587 of the donors, about 170 million T cells yielded 120 million or so unique TCR beta sequences and around 300 Gb of sequence data. Among 398 genotyped donors of the cohort, an average of approximately 240,000 unique TCR beta nucleotide sequences were sequenced per donor, about a sixth of them non-productive. To study patterns of TCR occurrence, a later analysis re-analyzed previously published TCR beta repertoires from under 750 donors and added high-resolution HLA genotyping. The study was designed to test whether signatures of past pathogen exposure could be identified by cataloging public T cell receptors. The genetic ancestry cluster associated with self-reported Caucasian donors included 81% of the roughly 380 genotyped donors. Genome-wide SNP genotypes for about 55% of the roughly 670 donors were used in a later genetic analysis, which treated that subset as a discovery cohort. All discovery cohort repertoires had been generated using a single sequencing platform. The study profiled the T cell repertoires of hundreds of subjects by immunosequencing and related them to cytomegalovirus serostatus. An earlier analysis of 500 to 750 of the donors applied high-throughput TCR beta sequencing to assess whether each TCR beta V gene segment acted as functional or pseudogenic. Along with the roughly 670-subject first cohort, a separate validation cohort of over a hundred different subjects was used. Donor age, sex, ethnicity and CMV serostatus were compiled alongside the repertoire data. Approximately 300 gigabases of sequencing data and 75 million to 85 million unique TCR sequences made up an early release that covered under 750 HLA-typed donors. The number of donors typed differed by locus, with 629-630 for A, B, C, DRB1 and DQB1, roughly 520 for DQA1, 600 to 610 for DPA1, and under 490 for DPB1. HLA typing covered class I and class II loci at four-digit resolution. Four to six DR-DQ haplotypes were handled as single units for association and clustering, since linkage in the cohort was strong. The study combined high-throughput TCR immunosequencing, statistical association of individual TCRs with disease status, and machine learning to predict cytomegalovirus infection status. Rather than using new phenotypic data, the later analysis identified candidate immune exposures from TCR beta sequences and from how often those sequences occurred across donors. Points the paper makes about the study in general: A later analysis found that TCR association rates varied across HLA loci, with DRB1 alleles showing the most associated TCRs and HLA-C alleles the fewest. The 87-base-pair reads could not distinguish some IMGT-functional V segments, including TRBV6-2 and TRBV6-3, so those segments were excluded. The study listed 164 TCR beta chains as associated with cytomegalovirus. In a later genetic analysis, a missense DCLRE1C variant was associated with V-gene and J-gene trimming of TCR beta chains, and the association was replicated in an independent cohort. Presence/absence analyses assumed roughly uniform sequencing depth across donors, an assumption that may not hold. In a later analysis, most CMV-associated TCR beta chains were found to appear HLA-restricted, with HLA associations seemingly driven largely by CMV exposure. A later analysis found that HLA-associated TCR beta chains were more clonally expanded and had lower generation probabilities than equally common non-associated chains. A further reported finding was that TCR beta sequences accurately predicted the HLA-A and HLA-B alleles for most subjects in the first cohort. In an earlier analysis of about 540 of the donors, most TCR beta V segments were observed in productive rearrangements about 87% or about 30% of the time, broadly matching IMGT annotations. Because HLA typing was unavailable for some donors at each locus, only the typed subset was used in association tests. In a later analysis, some 18,000 TCR beta sequences were associated with specific HLA alleles at a false discovery rate of 0.05. The classifier was reported to diagnose cytomegalovirus status with high specificity and sensitivity in both the original cohort and the validation cohort. The cohort was sequenced for TCR beta chains only, and without alpha or paired-chain data the features that could be detected were limited. Across donors, most TCR sequences were observed very rarely, whereas some public TCRs were present in many individuals. The sequencing pipeline was judged likely to have produced a cluster of highly shared sequence variants as a technical artifact. In vitro tests confirmed that three of the cytomegalovirus-associated TCR beta chains recognize cytomegalovirus antigens. Linkage disequilibrium might explain the correlated functional status among segregating V segments, but an unknown experimental factor could not be excluded. CMV serostatus was the only immune exposure information available for the cohort. It was suggested by the authors that the approach could potentially be generalized to other disease states and immunological phenotypes. A later genetic analysis reported fewer N-insertions in productive TCRs among donors in an Asian-associated ancestry cluster than the roughly 700-donor mean. Strong co-occurrence of HLA alleles, especially DR and DQ, made assigning TCR associations to individual alleles difficult. Seventeen rarely observed V segments, including chromosome 9 orphons, were excluded from the earlier analysis of almost 600 of the donors because counts were too low. Several of the top co-occurrence clusters appeared to be linked to parvovirus B19, influenza, CMV and Epstein-Barr virus, according to a later analysis.

Based on the germline V gene, the CDR1 and CDR2 sequences are MNHEY and SVGAGI. The CDR3 starts with the cysteine, ends with the phenylalanine, and has 14 residues. The only DNA kept is the CDR3, 42 bases in frame from the first base. V loses 6 bases, J loses 3 bases, and the germline ends lie 15 bases apart. The protocol used for the library was the immunoSEQ multiplex PCR assay. A mixture of 60 forward primers for TCR Vbeta segments and 13 reverse primers for TCR Jbeta segments was used in the multiplex PCR. The CDR3 region of rearranged TCR beta genes was amplified from genomic DNA with a multiplex PCR assay. Amplified TCR beta libraries were sequenced as 87-base-pair reads on the Illumina HiSeq System. The study's processing was this. In a later analysis, 77 million or so unique TCR beta chains were counted across the approximately 640 repertoires, and roughly 9.9 million of these chains were shared by at least two donors. Raw reads were error-corrected and collapsed into unique sequences by a nearest-neighbor algorithm in which closely related sequences were merged to remove PCR and sequencing errors. CDR3 sequences were aligned to IMGT reference sequences to assign V, D and J gene segments. For a sequence to be retained, a match of at least six nucleotides to both a V gene segment and a J gene segment was required. A rearrangement counted as productive if the CDR3 had no stop codons and remained in frame with V and J, and every other rearrangement counted as non-productive. CDR3 was defined by IMGT convention, running from the second conserved V-encoded cysteine to the conserved J-encoded phenylalanine. In an earlier analysis of more than 550 of the donors, sequences lacking an unambiguous match to a single V gene segment were excluded. In an earlier analysis of several hundred of the donors, V segments were called functional above 56.7% productive rearrangements and were called segregating when the between-donor standard deviation exceeded 5%. A statistical classification framework was built for diagnosing cytomegalovirus status from the catalog of TCR beta chain sequences. In a later analysis, TCR nucleotide sequences were compared against IMGT/GENE-DB human TR gene sequences so that V and J genes could be assigned. The TCRdist pipeline was used in a later analysis to assign CDR3 sequences and most-parsimonious VDJ recombination scenarios. In a later analysis, every TCR beta chain was defined by the combination of its CDR3 amino acid sequence and its V-gene family, and reads without a unique V-gene family were dropped. As a way to deal with suspected cross-contamination and a sequencing artifact, a later analysis dropped 450 to 600 nucleotide sequences that were highly shared and had low generation probability. In a later analysis, a clonal expansion index for each public chain was calculated from normalized within-repertoire ranks of inferred template counts. In a later analysis, generation probabilities were computed using a VDJ recombination model fitted to out-of-frame rearrangements, and the results were checked against IGoR. In a later analysis, TCR-TCR, TCR-HLA and TCR-CMV co-occurrence was scored with hypergeometric tests, and a repertoire-size bias correction was applied to TCR pairs. False discovery rates were estimated in a later analysis by permuting HLA or CMV assignments 20 times. In a later analysis, co-occurring TCRs were grouped with DBSCAN, and TCRdist sequence similarity was added when clustering was performed within HLA-allele-positive subsets. For co-occurrence clustering, repertoires with fewer than 30,000 or more than 120,000 public chains were excluded, along with about five repertoires with anomalous nucleotide sharing. What TCRdb holds here is the immuneACCESS table cut down to in-frame rearrangements. Part of the clones is not present; checked against another copy, under half of the missing clones reflect an unresolved V gene, and the others are unexplained. The V and J calls and clone size were taken over from that table, and D and trimming were inferred from the DNA. The sample table records under 150,000 clones; about four fifths of these occur just once. The leading ten clones occupy 2.5% to 3.5% of the sample.

This clone has a single count. Its cognate antigen has yet to be identified. There are no base qualities to consult, and no much larger clone falls within one base. In total, 600 or so healthy bone marrow donors made up the cohort. All cohort members were sampled while nominally healthy, although unrecorded immune exposures were likely present. The donor was CMV seronegative and belonged to the group of several hundred seronegative cohort members. A peripheral blood sample was collected from each donor, and TCR beta sequencing was performed on peripheral blood mononuclear cells. The Qiagen DNeasy Blood Extraction Kit was used to extract genomic DNA from the blood cell samples.

The sequencing input was PBMCs. The receptor comes from a young man in good health and CMV-seronegative. The rearrangement combines TRBV6-5 with TRBJ2-7; TRBD2 could be the D gene, as 6 bases match. The nucleotides are TGTGCCAGCAGAAGGGACTCCTCACTCTACGAGCAGTACTTC. This yields the protein CASRRDSSLYEQYF.